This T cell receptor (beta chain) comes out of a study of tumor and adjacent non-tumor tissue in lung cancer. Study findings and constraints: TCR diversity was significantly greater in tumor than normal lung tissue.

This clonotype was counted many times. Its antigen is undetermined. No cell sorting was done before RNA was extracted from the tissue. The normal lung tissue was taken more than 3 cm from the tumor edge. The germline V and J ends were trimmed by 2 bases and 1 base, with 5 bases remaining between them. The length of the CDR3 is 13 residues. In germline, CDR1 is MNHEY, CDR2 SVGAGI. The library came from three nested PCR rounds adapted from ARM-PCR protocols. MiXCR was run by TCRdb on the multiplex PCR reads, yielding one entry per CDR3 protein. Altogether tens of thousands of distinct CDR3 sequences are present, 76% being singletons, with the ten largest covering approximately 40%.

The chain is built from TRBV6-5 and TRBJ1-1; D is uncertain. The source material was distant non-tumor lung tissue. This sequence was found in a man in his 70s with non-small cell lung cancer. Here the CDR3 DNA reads TGTGCCAGCAGTTACGTCTGGAACACTGAAGCTTTCTTT. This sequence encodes CASSYVWNTEAFF.